This paragraph reports one T cell receptor (beta chain). In the original processing: Quantification of nucleated cells was approximated via reference gene primer amplification. Some clones are missing from TCRdb's copy, which holds only in-frame ones; the method was immunoSEQ multiplex PCR. V and J calls and clone size are given by that table; D and trimming were obtained from the DNA. This table holds about 200,000 clones, approximately 91% found once. The sample comes from a study of blood T cell repertoires in COVID-19. Study-wide background: Sites across the United States, Italy and Spain contributed samples from acute and convalescent COVID-19. From T cells, B-cell-depleted T cells, or PBMCs came the material, which was cDNA or gDNA.

Germline V gene lookup returns CDR1 SGHTA and CDR2 FQGNSA. The ends were cut back, 3 bases at V and 3 bases at J, with 6 bases in the middle. This CDR3 has 12 residues. The source is a middle-aged woman who had recovered from COVID-19. Material: peripheral blood. The rearrangement links TRBV7-2 to TRBJ2-7, with D possibly TRBD1 on 6 matching bases. CDR3 in DNA: TGTGCCAGCAGCTTGACAGGCTACGAGCAGTACTTC. It specifies CASSLTGYEQYF. Supplemented by reference TRBV7-2 and TRBJ2-7, the full variable domain reads GAGVSQSPSNKVTEKGKDVELRCDPISGHTALYWYRQSLGQGLEFLIYFQGNSAPDKSGLPSDRFSAERTGGSVSTLTIQRTQQEDSAVYLCASSLTGYEQYFGPGTRLTVT.